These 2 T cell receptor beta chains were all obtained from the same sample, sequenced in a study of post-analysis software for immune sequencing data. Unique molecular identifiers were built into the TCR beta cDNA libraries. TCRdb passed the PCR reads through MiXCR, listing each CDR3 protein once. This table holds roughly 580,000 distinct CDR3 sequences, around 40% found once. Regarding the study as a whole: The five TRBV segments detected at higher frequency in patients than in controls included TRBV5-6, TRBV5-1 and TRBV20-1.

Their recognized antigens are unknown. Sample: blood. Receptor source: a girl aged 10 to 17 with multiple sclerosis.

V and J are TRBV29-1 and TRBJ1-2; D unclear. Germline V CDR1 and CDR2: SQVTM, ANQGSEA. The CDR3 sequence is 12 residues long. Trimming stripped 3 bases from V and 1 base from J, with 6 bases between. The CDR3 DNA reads TGCAGCGTTGATCCAGTTAACTATGGCTACACCTTC. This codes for CSVDPVNYGYTF.

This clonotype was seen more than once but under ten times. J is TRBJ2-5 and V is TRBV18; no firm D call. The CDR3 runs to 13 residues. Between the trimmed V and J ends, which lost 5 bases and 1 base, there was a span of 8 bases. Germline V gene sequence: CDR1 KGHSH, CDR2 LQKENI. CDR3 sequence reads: CASSSALQETQYF. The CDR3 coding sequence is TGTGCCAGCTCATCGGCCCTCCAAGAGACCCAGTACTTC.